These 21 T cell receptor beta chains were all obtained from the same sample, sequenced in a study of T cells in Graves' hyperthyroidism and ophthalmopathy. Amplification yielded TCR beta CDR3 regions, with RNA transcripts as the source. The study used the HTBI primer set for a first-round RT-PCR of the TCR CDR3. TCRdb ran MiXCR on the multiplex PCR reads and lists one entry per CDR3 protein. The table records roughly 300,000 distinct CDR3 sequences, 15% to 20% of them present only once. The sequenced sample consisted of blood. The receptor set was obtained from a woman between 50 and 59 years old with Graves' hyperthyroidism.

This clonotype has only a few counts. This chain links TRBV12-3 or TRBV12-4 with TRBJ2-1, with 10 bases identical to TRBD2. The CDR3 is 14 residues long. Trimming at V came to 6 bases and at J to 11 bases, leaving 10 bases not matched to a gene. The CDR3 spells CASSPGTSALKQFF. Written as DNA, the CDR3 is TGTGCCAGCAGCCCCGGGACTAGCGCCCTTAAGCAGTTCTTC.

This clonotype was detected only a few times. The V gene is TRBV30, the J gene TRBJ2-1; D gene unclear. V dropped 2 bases and J dropped 0 bases, with 5 bases sitting between them. Germline V gene sequence: CDR1 GTSNPN, CDR2 SVGIG (reference sequence). The CDR3 extends over 13 amino acids. CDR3 amino acids: CAWSLSSYNEQFF. The CDR3, as DNA: TGTGCCTGGAGTTTGAGCTCCTACAATGAGCAGTTCTTC.

In this sample, this clonotype turned up a few times. A read error may explain this, as a much larger clone is one base away. V usage is TRBV11-2 and J usage is TRBJ2-3, with D hard to call. V lost 5 bases and J lost 3, with 15 bases in between. The germline V gene encodes CDR1 SGHAT and CDR2 FQNNGV. This CDR3 is built from 15 residues. The CDR3 coding sequence is TGTGCCAGCAGCCCATCACCCCTCTGGACAGATACGCAGTATTTT. Translation: CASSPSPLWTDTQYF.

The sample holds a few counts of this clonotype. The J gene is TRBJ2-5, the V gene TRBV9, with D maybe TRBD2 (5 bases). CDR1 is SGDLS and CDR2 is YYNGEE in the germline V gene. V lost 3 bases and J lost 2, with 11 bases in between. The CDR3 length is 14 residues. The chain's CDR3 is CASSALSGQETQYF. In DNA, the CDR3 is TGTGCCAGCAGCGCCCTGAGCGGTCAAGAGACCCAGTACTTC.

This clonotype came up many times. This chain links TRBV12-3 or TRBV12-4 with TRBJ2-3, with D possibly TRBD1 on 6 matching bases. The CDR3 runs to 15 residues. Trimming pared 5 bases from V and 1 base from J, leaving 13 bases between. The CDR3 DNA is TGTGCCAGCAGTGTTAATCGACAGGGCACAGATACGCAGTATTTT. It is translated as CASSVNRQGTDTQYF.

This clonotype was recorded a few times. The chain joins TRBV27 to TRBJ1-6, with TRBD1 matching over 10 bases. V lost 4 bases to trimming and J lost 9 bases; unmatched junction nucleotides: 6. The CDR3 loop spans 15 amino acids. Germline-derived CDR1 and CDR2 are MNHEY and SMNVEV (reference sequence). CDR3 residues: CASSSTWTGGSPLHF. The CDR3, as DNA: TGTGCCAGCAGTTCAACCTGGACAGGGGGTTCACCCCTCCACTTT.

J is TRBJ2-1 and V is TRBV6-5; 9 bases are shared with TRBD1. CDR1 is MNHEY, CDR2 SVGAGI, per germline. This CDR3 is 14 amino acids long. Germline trimming cut 4 bases from V and 6 bases from J; bases unmatched to any gene: 4. In DNA form, the CDR3 reads TGTGCCAGCAGTTGCTCGACAGGGGGCAATGAGCAGTTCTTC. Amino acids: CASSCSTGGNEQFF.

This clonotype has a count of ten or more. CDR3 bases: TGTGCCAGCAGCCAAGCTACTTGGACAGGTGGGAATGAGCAGTTCTTC. This encodes CASSQATWTGGNEQFF. The rearrangement uses TRBV3-1 and TRBJ2-1; 7 positions agree with TRBD1. The CDR3 spans 16 residues. With 1 base clipped from V and 7 bases from J, the junction kept 10 bases outside the gene matches. Germline V lookup: CDR1 LGHDT, CDR2 YNNKEL (reference sequence).

This clonotype was detected many times. The chain uses TRBV13 and TRBJ2-7; TRBD2 might be the D (5 bases). The CDR3 sequence is 16 residues long. V lost 5 bases, J lost 0 bases, and 17 bases lay in between. The germline gives CDR1 PRHDT, CDR2 FYEKMQ (reference sequence). CDR3 loop: CASSEKSRRSSYEQYF. CDR3 bases: TGTGCCAGCAGCGAAAAAAGCAGGAGGAGCTCCTACGAGCAGTACTTC.

This chain joins TRBV6-1 and TRBJ1-3; D is ambiguous. This CDR3 has 12 amino acids. In germline, CDR1 is MNHNS, CDR2 SASEGT. Trimming stripped 8 bases from V and 0 bases from J, with 5 bases between. The CDR3 region has the DNA TGTGCCAGCCTATTCTCTGGAAACACCATATATTTT. Translating gives CASLFSGNTIYF.

This clonotype has just a few counts. This rearrangement joins TRBV15 to TRBJ2-1, with TRBD1 matching 7 bases. Germline V gene sequence: CDR1 LNHNV, CDR2 YYDKDF (reference sequence). Trimming cost V 1 base and J 6 bases; bases outside gene matches: 6. There are 15 residues in the CDR3. The CDR3 loop reads CATSRAPGTANEQFF. As DNA, the CDR3 is TGTGCCACCAGCAGAGCCCCCGGGACAGCCAATGAGCAGTTCTTC.

The chain combines TRBV5-1 with TRBJ2-2, with D perhaps assigned TRBD1 or TRBD2 (5 bases each). Per the germline V gene, CDR1 is SGHRS and CDR2 is YFSETQ. Trimming pared 4 bases from V and 6 bases from J, leaving 13 bases between. The CDR3 has 14 residues. CDR3 coding DNA: TGCGCCAGCAGCGCTGGGGGTGTCCCCGGGGAGCTGTTTTTT. Amino acid sequence: CASSAGGVPGELFF.

The rearrangement joins TRBV7-3 to TRBJ2-5; D remains unclear. Germline loops: CDR1 SGHTA, CDR2 FQGTGA. Between the trimmed V and J ends, which lost 1 base and 4 bases, there was a span of 7 bases. The CDR3 spans 13 residues. CDR3 residues: CASSLSVGETQYF. In DNA, the CDR3 is TGTGCCAGCAGCTTAAGCGTAGGAGAGACCCAGTACTTC.

This clonotype was observed at least ten times. This chain joins TRBV6-2 or TRBV6-3 and TRBJ1-1; D gene ambiguous. The V gene's germline CDR1 is MNHEY and CDR2 SVGEGT. This CDR3 contains 12 residues. V was pared by 8 bases and J by 6 bases, with 13 bases between. CDR3 sequence (DNA): TGTGCCAGCTCATCGGGGTACGCTGAAGCTTTCTTT. This translates into CASSSGYAEAFF.

The rearrangement links TRBV12-3 or TRBV12-4 to TRBJ2-2; D might be TRBD1 or TRBD2, each matching 6 bases. The V end was cut by 5 bases, the J end by 6 bases, with 13 bases between. The length of the CDR3 is 14 residues. CDR3 DNA: TGTGCCAGCAGTAGATCGGGGGCCTCCGGGGAGCTGTTTTTT. This codes for CASSRSGASGELFF.

The V gene is TRBV2, the J gene TRBJ1-4; no definite D call. CDR3 size: 14 residues. CDR1 is SNHLY and CDR2 is FYNNEI in the germline V gene. The V and J ends lost 7 bases and 3 bases respectively, with 12 bases between them. CDR3 sequence (DNA): TGTGCCAGCACTCAGGACCGGGCTAATGAAAAACTGTTTTTT. Translated, it gives CASTQDRANEKLFF. Variable domain in full (rest from reference TRBV2 and TRBJ1-4): EPEVTQTPSHQVTQMGQEVILRCVPISNHLYFYWYRQILGQKVEFLVSFYNNEISEKSEIFDDQFSVERPDGSNFTLKIRSTKLEDSAMYFCASTQDRANEKLFFGSGTQLSVL.

This clonotype was counted between two and nine times. One junction end does not reproduce the germline sequence, and a read error may be involved. The chain links TRBV5-1 to TRBJ1-2, with D maybe TRBD1 (5 bases). CDR3 length: 13 amino acids. The V gene's germline CDR1 is SGHRS and CDR2 YFSETQ. The CDR3 is CASSTGRSDGYIF. The CDR3 DNA reads TGCGCCAGCAGCACGGGACGTTCGGATGGCTACATCTTC.

At least ten counts were recorded for this clonotype. V is TRBV12-3 or TRBV12-4 and J is TRBJ2-3; a possible D gene is TRBD1 (6 bases). The CDR3 has 15 amino acids. Trimming cost V 5 bases and J 0 bases, with 12 bases left between them. In DNA form, the CDR3 reads TGTGCCAGCAGTAACCCGGACAGTAGCACAGATACGCAGTATTTT. Translating it yields CASSNPDSSTDTQYF.

The V and J genes are TRBV14 and TRBJ1-2; D may be TRBD1 (5 bases). CDR3 size: 17 residues. Looked up from germline, CDR1 is SGHDN and CDR2 is FVKESK. With 3 bases removed from V and 0 bases from J, the gap between germline ends came to 17 bases. DNA for the CDR3: TGTGCCAGCAGCCATCAAATGGGGGGACCTGCTAACTATGGCTACACCTTC. Translating gives CASSHQMGGPANYGYTF.

The chain employs TRBV19 and TRBJ2-3; D perhaps matches TRBD1 (6 bases). This CDR3 has 15 residues. Germline V gene data show CDR1 as LNHDA and CDR2 as SQIVND (reference sequence). Trimming left V 3 bases short and J 1 base short, with 11 bases between. The CDR3 DNA follows: TGTGCCAGTAGTATCAGGGGATTTGGCACAGATACGCAGTATTTT. As protein: CASSIRGFGTDTQYF.

This clonotype was observed a few times. The rearrangement uses TRBV3-1 and TRBJ1-2; TRBD1 matches at 7 bases. The CDR3 has 15 residues. V dropped 1 base and J dropped 2; count of bases not matched to a gene: 4. Germline V gene sequence: CDR1 LGHDT, CDR2 YNNKEL (reference sequence). The CDR3, as DNA: TGTGCCAGCAGCCAAGGACAGGGTGGAAACTATGGCTACACCTTC. Amino acid sequence: CASSQGQGGNYGYTF.